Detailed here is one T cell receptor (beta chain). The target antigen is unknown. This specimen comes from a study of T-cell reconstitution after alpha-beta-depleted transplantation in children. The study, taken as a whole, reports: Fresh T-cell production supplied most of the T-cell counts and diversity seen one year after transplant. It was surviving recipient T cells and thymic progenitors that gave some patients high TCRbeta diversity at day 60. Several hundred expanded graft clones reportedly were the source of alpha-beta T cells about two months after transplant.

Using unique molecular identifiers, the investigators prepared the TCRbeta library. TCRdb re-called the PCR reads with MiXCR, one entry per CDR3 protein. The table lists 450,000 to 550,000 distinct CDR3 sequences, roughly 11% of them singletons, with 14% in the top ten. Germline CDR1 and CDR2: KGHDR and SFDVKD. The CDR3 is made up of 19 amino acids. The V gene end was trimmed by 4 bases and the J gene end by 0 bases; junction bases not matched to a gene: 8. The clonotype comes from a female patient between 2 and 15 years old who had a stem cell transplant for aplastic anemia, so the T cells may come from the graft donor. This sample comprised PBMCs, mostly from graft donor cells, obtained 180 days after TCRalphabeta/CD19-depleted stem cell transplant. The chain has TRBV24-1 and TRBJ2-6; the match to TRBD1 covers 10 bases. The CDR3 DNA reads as TGTGCCACCAGTGACGCCTTGGGACAGGGGAGCTCTGGGGCCAACGTCCTGACTTTC. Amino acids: CATSDALGQGSSGANVLTF.